Below, 3 T cell receptor beta chains from the same sample are listed, as sequenced in a study of tissue T cells after allogeneic stem cell transplantation. Using immunoSEQ multiplex PCR, the repertoire was profiled, and TCRdb retains in-frame clones only, with some absent. Found here are 4,600 or so clones, approximately 49% of them singletons; the top ten hold roughly 21%. Documented time point: mouse harvest day 14 after allogeneic transplant. Mouse grafts combined 10^7 T-cell-depleted bone marrow cells with 10^6 splenic CD5+ T cells. Material for sequencing was lymph node tissue. The receptors stem from a female BALB/c mouse given C57BL/6 T cells with graft-versus-host disease after an allogeneic hematopoietic cell transplant.

This clone was detected only once. Genes here carry mouse names. With the read ending 1 residue before the CDR3 end, the germline J gene is used to fill in that end. V is TRBV15 and J is TRBJ2-3; 7 bases map to TRBD2. This CDR3 comprises 15 residues. Germline V gene data show CDR1 as SGHND and CDR2 as FRSKSL. V shed 1 base, J shed 0 bases, and the junction held 1 base outside the gene matches. The part of the CDR3 DNA that was read is TGTGCCAGCAGTTTAGGGGGGGGGAGTGCAGAAACGCTGTAT. Translated: CASSLGGGSAETLY. The entire CDR3 protein reads CASSLGGGSAETLYF.

Of note for this clone: Gene names and germline refer to mouse. Read data end 1 residue before the CDR3 end; the end is taken from the germline J gene. The rearrangement joins TRBV3 to TRBJ2-2; 9 bases fit TRBD2. V lost 2 bases to trimming and J lost 5 bases; unmatched junction nucleotides: 3. The CDR3 consists of 15 residues. From germline, CDR1 is SNHLY and CDR2 FYNGKV (reference sequence). Partial CDR3 DNA: TGTGCCAGCAGCTTACGGACTGGGGCGACCGGGCAGCTCTAC. Its translation: CASSLRTGATGQLY. The whole CDR3 reads CASSLRTGATGQLYF.

A note on this clone: Gene names refer to mouse genes. The read falls 1 residue short of the CDR3 end, and the missing part is taken from the germline J gene. V gene TRBV29 combines with J gene TRBJ1-4; no firm D call. The germline gives CDR1 MSHET, CDR2 SYDVDS. The CDR3 has 14 amino acids. The germline V and J ends were trimmed by 0 bases and 4 bases, with 6 bases remaining between them. The CDR3 DNA, read in part, is TGTGCTAGCAGTTTATCGTGGGTCAACGAAAGATTATTT. Amino acids: CASSLSWVNERLF. The entire CDR3 sequence reads CASSLSWVNERLFF.